This TCR beta chain was identified in a study of blood T cell repertoires in COVID-19. Study information: Sites across the United States, Italy and Spain contributed samples from acute and convalescent COVID-19. In each case, the material was cDNA or gDNA derived from T cells, B-cell-depleted T cells, or PBMCs.

The data were produced by immunoSEQ multiplex PCR, yet TCRdb's version contains in-frame clones alone and is incomplete. The data contain 240,000 or so clones, approximately 84% of them seen just once; the ten biggest clones take up 1.5% to 2%. This clone turned up a few times. Germline values: CDR1 SNHLY, CDR2 FYNNEI. Trimming cost V 7 bases and J 3 bases; bases outside gene matches: 8. The CDR3 has 14 amino acids. The rearrangement joins TRBV2 to TRBJ1-2; 7 bases agree with TRBD1. This TCR was recovered from a woman over 75 with acute or convalescent COVID-19. Sequenced sample: peripheral blood. CDR3 bases: TGTGCCAGCACCTTGACAGGGTTTGACTATGGCTACACCTTC. Translation gives CASTLTGFDYGYTF.